These 29 T cell receptor beta chains came from one sample sequenced in a study of blood T cell repertoires in COVID-19. The assay was immunoSEQ multiplex PCR, and TCRdb's table has in-frame clones only and misses some. The sample consists of over 200,000 clones, 88% of them appearing once. The sequenced material came from peripheral blood. The receptors were gathered from a man aged 55 to 70 who had recovered from COVID-19.

The chain couples TRBV4-1 to TRBJ1-2, with 9 bases identical to TRBD1. CDR3 size: 15 residues. With 6 bases clipped from V and 4 bases from J, the junction kept 9 bases outside the gene matches. Germline lookup yields CDR1 MGHRA and CDR2 YSYEKL. The DNA for the CDR3 is TGCGCCAGCAGTACGAGGACAGGGGAATTCTATGGCTACACCTTC. Translating it yields CASSTRTGEFYGYTF.

The V call is TRBV7-3, the J call TRBJ1-5, with D possibly TRBD1 on 6 matching bases. The CDR3 consists of 13 residues. Germline V lookup: CDR1 SGHTA, CDR2 FQGTGA. V gave up 3 bases and J gave up 5 bases, with 8 bases separating them. CDR3 sequence (DNA): TGTGCCAGCAGCTTGGACAGCCATCAGCCCCAGCATTTT. Translating it yields CASSLDSHQPQHF.

This clone was found once. The J gene is TRBJ2-6, the V gene TRBV18, with 9 bases fitting TRBD1. The CDR3 sequence is 18 residues long. Germline V gene sequence: CDR1 KGHSH, CDR2 LQKENI. Trimming at V came to 4 bases and at J to 0 bases, leaving 7 bases not matched to a gene. This CDR3 is CASSHPGTGSSGANVLTF. The DNA of the CDR3 is TGTGCCAGCTCACATCCCGGGACAGGGTCCTCTGGGGCCAACGTCCTGACTTTC.

The chain couples TRBV7-6 to TRBJ1-4; maybe TRBD1 (6 bases). The CDR3 covers 14 residues. V was clipped by 2 bases and J by 5 bases, with 9 bases between them. The V gene's germline CDR1 is SGHVS and CDR2 FNYEAQ. CDR3 amino acids: CASSLTGTNEKLFF. Written as DNA, the CDR3 is TGTGCCAGCAGCTTAACCGGGACAAATGAAAAACTGTTTTTT.

V is TRBV7-9 and J is TRBJ1-2; TRBD1 agrees at 9 bases. Per the germline V gene, CDR1 is SEHNR and CDR2 is FQNEAQ (reference sequence). V gave up 1 base and J gave up 4 bases; unmatched junction bases: 4. The CDR3 runs to 15 residues. The CDR3 coding sequence is TGTGCCAGCAGCTTAGGGGACAGGGCCGCCTATGGCTACACCTTC. Amino acid sequence: CASSLGDRAAYGYTF.

Of note for this clone: Within the sample, other DNA sequences also encode this same CDR3. This chain links TRBV3-1 (or the pseudogene TRBV3-2) with TRBJ1-5; D is unclear. This CDR3 is 13 amino acids long. Germline V gene lookup returns CDR1 LGHDT and CDR2 YNNKEL (reference sequence). The V end was cut by 6 bases, the J end by 3 bases, with 9 bases between. The CDR3 DNA sequence: TGTGCCAGCAGTCACGGGGACAATCAGCCCCAGCATTTT. Protein product: CASSHGDNQPQHF.

V usage is TRBV10-3 and J usage is TRBJ1-2; a weak D match, TRBD1 (6 bases). The ends were cut back, 8 bases at V and 1 base at J, with 8 bases in the middle. There are 12 residues in the CDR3. Germline CDR1 is ENHRY and CDR2 is SYGVKD. CDR3 coding DNA: TGTGCCATCGGGGGCATTAACTATGGCTACACCTTC. Its translation: CAIGGINYGYTF.

The table lists this clone with many counts. The CDR3 protein is CASQQEPGTEAFF. As DNA, the CDR3 is TGTGCCAGCCAACAGGAACCGGGCACTGAAGCTTTCTTT. This chain connects TRBV18 to TRBJ1-1, with TRBD1 as a possible D gene (5 bases). Trimming left V 8 bases short and J 4 bases short, with 14 bases between. CDR1 is KGHSH and CDR2 is LQKENI in the germline V gene. The length of the CDR3 is 13 residues.

This sequence joins TRBV7-2 and TRBJ2-1; 7 bases align to TRBD1. CDR3 length: 14 amino acids. The trim removed 2 bases at V and 7 bases at J, leaving 5 bases unmatched. The germline V gene encodes CDR1 SGHTA and CDR2 FQGNSA. The CDR3 sequence: CASSLSGQWNEQFF. The DNA of the CDR3 is TGTGCCAGCAGCTTATCGGGACAGTGGAATGAGCAGTTCTTC.

This clone was counted only a few times. This chain links TRBV29-1 with TRBJ2-7, with 9 bases lining up with TRBD2. This CDR3 is built from 11 residues. Germline-derived CDR1 and CDR2 are SQVTM and ANQGSEA. CDR3 amino acids: CTGAGGGEQYF. As DNA, the CDR3 is TGCACCGGGGCGGGAGGGGGCGAGCAGTACTTC.

The chain carries TRBV15 and TRBJ1-6, with TRBD1 identical over 7 bases. Trimming at V came to 1 base and at J to 6 bases, leaving 3 bases not matched to a gene. Germline CDR1 LNHNV, CDR2 YYDKDF (reference sequence). The CDR3 is 15 amino acids. The CDR3 reads CATSRVGQPNSPLHF. CDR3 in DNA: TGTGCCACCAGCAGAGTGGGACAGCCTAATTCACCCCTCCACTTT.

V is TRBV7-9 and J is TRBJ2-3, with a weak D call TRBD1 (6 bases). The germline V gene has CDR1 SEHNR and CDR2 FQNEAQ (reference sequence). Trimming took 8 bases from V and 1 from J, leaving 16 bases between them. The CDR3 runs to 15 residues. The CDR3 DNA is TGTGCCAGCGCACAACAGGGCTGGGGCACAGATACGCAGTATTTT. Its translation: CASAQQGWGTDTQYF.

This clone was seen only a few times. The chain recombines TRBV15 with TRBJ2-3; 8 bases match TRBD1. Germline CDR1 reads LNHNV; CDR2 reads YYDKDF (reference sequence). The V gene end was trimmed by 1 base and the J gene end by 2 bases; junction bases not matched to a gene: 5. The CDR3 runs 16 residues. The CDR3, as DNA: TGTGCCACCAGCAGAGTGCGACAGGGGTACACAGATACGCAGTATTTT. This sequence encodes CATSRVRQGYTDTQYF.

This clone was seen only a few times. The chain couples TRBV5-1 to TRBJ1-2, with unresolved D. CDR1 and CDR2 from the germline V gene are SGHRS and YFSETQ. CDR3 size: 12 residues. With 6 bases removed from V and 5 bases from J, the gap between germline ends came to 11 bases. CDR3 in DNA: TGCGCCAGCAACGGGATGGAGTATGGCTACACCTTC. The encoded protein is CASNGMEYGYTF.

This chain connects TRBV29-1 to TRBJ2-4; tentative D call: TRBD1 (6 bases). This CDR3 is built from 17 residues. CDR1 is SQVTM and CDR2 is ANQGSEA in the germline V gene. V lost 5 bases and J lost 1, with 21 bases in between. CDR3 bases: TGCAGCGTTTTTTCCCCAGCACAGGGAGCGGCCAAAAACATTCAGTACTTC. Its translation is CSVFSPAQGAAKNIQYF.

The gene calls are TRBV5-1 and TRBJ1-4; TRBD1 matches at 7 bases. CDR1 and CDR2 from the germline V gene are SGHRS and YFSETQ. The ends lost 1 base at V and 8 bases at J; junction bases unmatched: 5. The CDR3 runs to 14 residues. CDR3: CASSLQGELEKLFF. DNA of the CDR3: TGCGCCAGCAGCTTGCAGGGGGAATTGGAAAAACTGTTTTTT.

V and J are TRBV7-9 and TRBJ1-6; 7 nucleotides line up with TRBD1. V lost 3 bases, J lost 6 bases, and 5 bases stayed unmatched. The length of the CDR3 is 15 residues. Germline CDR1 and CDR2: SEHNR and FQNEAQ (reference sequence). The CDR3 region is CASSLLTGTNSPLHF. The CDR3 DNA reads as TGTGCCAGCAGCTTGCTGACAGGGACTAATTCACCCCTCCACTTT.

This sequence joins TRBV14 and TRBJ2-3; the D gene is possibly TRBD1 (6 bases). Deletions cut 0 bases from V and 4 bases from J, with 14 bases between. The CDR3 has 16 residues. Germline CDR1 reads SGHDN; CDR2 reads FVKESK. CDR3 in DNA: TGTGCCAGCAGCCAAGATCCTAGGGGGTTCCCAGATACGCAGTATTTT. Protein sequence: CASSQDPRGFPDTQYF.

The V gene is TRBV7-2, the J gene TRBJ2-3; D is uncertain. V lost 7 bases to trimming and J lost 0 bases, with 17 bases between them. Germline V gene data show CDR1 as SGHTA and CDR2 as FQGNSA. The CDR3 covers 16 residues. The CDR3 nucleotides read TGTGCCAGCAAACCAGGCCCCCGTTCTAGCACAGATACGCAGTATTTT. It specifies CASKPGPRSSTDTQYF.

J is TRBJ2-5 and V is TRBV5-1, with 15 bases matching TRBD2. From germline, CDR1 is SGHRS and CDR2 YFSETQ. The CDR3 contains 20 residues. V gave up 4 bases and J gave up 0 bases; unmatched junction bases: 13. CDR3 in amino acids: CASSPAGPGTSGRYQETQYF. The DNA for the CDR3 is TGCGCCAGCAGCCCCGCCGGGCCTGGGACTAGCGGGAGGTACCAAGAGACCCAGTACTTC.

The genes are TRBV5-1 and TRBJ2-1, with D possibly TRBD1 on 5 matching bases. Trimming took off 3 bases at V and 5 bases at J, with 12 bases between the two ends. This CDR3 is built from 14 residues. Germline assignment: CDR1 SGHRS and CDR2 YFSETQ. CDR3 protein: CASSSVGRDNEQFF. In DNA, the CDR3 is TGCGCCAGCAGCTCAGTGGGCAGGGACAATGAGCAGTTCTTC.

This clone was found once. The chain employs TRBV7-3 and TRBJ2-3, with 8 positions matching TRBD2. After removal of 1 base from V and 5 bases from J, the junction contained 5 bases not matched to a gene. CDR3 size: 15 residues. The V gene's germline CDR1 is SGHTA and CDR2 FQGTGA. The CDR3 protein is CASSLRAGDGDTQYF. The CDR3, as DNA: TGTGCCAGCAGCTTAAGAGCGGGGGATGGAGATACGCAGTATTTT.

For the CDR3, the DNA is TGTGCCATCAGTGGCCCCCCCGGACAGGGGATTAATGGCTACACCTTC. Its translation is CAISGPPGQGINGYTF. The chain uses TRBV10-3 and TRBJ1-2, with 9 bases lining up with TRBD1. Looked up from germline, CDR1 is ENHRY and CDR2 is SYGVKD. The length of the CDR3 is 16 residues. Trimming at V came to 4 bases and at J to 6 bases, leaving 12 bases not matched to a gene.

This sequence joins TRBV4-1 and TRBJ2-1, with 10 positions matching TRBD2. The CDR3 sequence is 19 residues long. In germline, CDR1 is MGHRA, CDR2 YSYEKL. V shed 1 base, J shed 0 bases, and the junction held 9 bases outside the gene matches. CDR3 in DNA: TGCGCCAGCAGCCAAGTTATAGCGGGGGGTACTCCCTCCTACAATGAGCAGTTCTTC. Protein product: CASSQVIAGGTPSYNEQFF.

In nucleotides, the CDR3 is TGCGCCACGGGGGACCGCATCTCGAGATTCAAGATGCTGTTTTTT. Its protein product is CATGDRISRFKMLFF. The rearrangement joins TRBV23-1 to TRBJ1-4; a weak D match, TRBD1 (5 bases). TRBV23-1 is assigned to the ORF class and has an uncertain function. The V end lost 10 bases, the J end lost 14 bases, and 29 bases lay between the germline ends. There are 15 residues in the CDR3.

The chain recombines TRBV23-1 with TRBJ2-2; D is ambiguous. TRBV23-1 is known as an ORF, though its function is uncertain. The V gene lost 7 bases and the J gene lost 4 bases, with 13 bases spanning the gap. This CDR3 region has 14 residues. The CDR3 region is CASIPPVATGELFF. The CDR3 DNA is TGCGCCAGCATCCCGCCGGTCGCCACCGGGGAGCTGTTTTTT.

The chain joins TRBV5-1 to TRBJ1-5; D unresolved. Trimming left V 0 bases short and J 5 bases short, with 12 bases between. The CDR3 is made up of 15 amino acids. Germline V gives CDR1 SGHRS, CDR2 YFSETQ. CDR3 amino acids: CASSLAGWIDQPQHF. The CDR3 DNA is TGCGCCAGCAGCTTGGCCGGGTGGATTGATCAGCCCCAGCATTTT.

CDR3 sequence reads: CASSSIRFRDTQYF. DNA of the CDR3: TGTGCCAGCAGTTCCATCAGATTCAGGGATACGCAGTATTTT. The J gene is TRBJ2-3, the V gene TRBV27, with unresolved D. Deletions cut 4 bases from V and 6 bases from J, with 14 bases between. Germline V gene lookup returns CDR1 MNHEY and CDR2 SMNVEV (reference sequence). This CDR3 is built from 14 residues.

A note on this clone: No DNA is shown, since the ends of the CDR3 on it are uncertain; the CDR3 is the one TCRdb lists. This chain links TRBV10-3 with TRBJ2-7; the table's TRBD1 call for D was not verified on the DNA. In germline, CDR1 is ENHRY, CDR2 SYGVKD. Counting both end residues, the CDR3 totals 22 amino acids. CDR3 protein: CAIGTPPTSSTSGRAPWYEQYF.